This TCR beta chain was documented in a study of T-cell memory formation after mild COVID-19. The overall study: Across donors, TCR clusters were largely donor specific.

Trimming left V 0 bases short and J 6 bases short, with 6 bases between. The CDR3 totals 12 residues. Germline V gene data show CDR1 as MNHEY and CDR2 as SVGAGI. UMIs and sample barcodes were carried by the TCR alpha and TCR beta cDNA libraries that 5'RACE produced using constant-segment primers. TCRdb ran MiXCR on the 5' RACE reads and lists one entry per CDR3 protein. The repertoire holds tens of thousands of distinct CDR3 sequences, with about 23% as singletons. Study results and limitations: Shrinking CD4+ clones resided mostly in CM and EM, and CD8+ ones in EMRA. The appearance of some responding clones in pre-infection memory suggested that cross-reactive memory joined.

This clonotype turned up a few times. What it binds is unknown. The source material was PBMCs or a T cell subset sorted from them (not recorded which). V usage is TRBV6-5 and J usage is TRBJ2-7; D uncertain. This clonotype was obtained from a man aged 18 to 30 who had mild COVID-19 (a few samples of this study predate the infection). Cell type and time point are not known. The CDR3 loop reads CASSYSDSEQYF. In nucleotides, the CDR3 is TGTGCCAGCAGTTACTCAGACTCCGAGCAGTACTTC.